This T cell receptor (beta chain) was captured by sequencing in a study of spatial heterogeneity in lung cancer. V shed 2 bases and J shed 10 bases, with 19 bases lying between them. The CDR3 contains 15 residues. Germline V gene data show CDR1 as SGHRS and CDR2 as YFSETQ. Every molecule of TCR cDNA had its own unique molecular identifier. TCRdb re-called the 5' RACE reads through MiXCR, storing one row per CDR3 protein. The data contain more than 45,000 distinct CDR3 sequences, approximately 5.7% of them singletons. In this sample, this clonotype turned up many times. Time point defined: sample taken at primary tumor resection. Unsorted samples of tumor, nontumor lung or frozen PBMC had their whole RNA sequenced. Donors were over 70 untreated early-stage non-small cell lung cancer patients.

This clonotype was obtained from a male donor with early-stage non-small cell lung cancer. The sample was PBMCs, taken at surgery. V and J are TRBV5-1 and TRBJ2-1; D is possibly TRBD1 or TRBD2 (5 bases each). CDR3 sequence (DNA): TGCGCCAGCAGCTTCGGGGCCCCCCCACAAGCGGAGCAGTTCTTC. Translation: CASSFGAPPQAEQFF. Complete variable domain (other parts from reference TRBV5-1 and TRBJ2-1): KAGVTQTPRYLIKTRGQQVTLSCSPISGHRSVSWYQQTPGQGLQFLFEYFSETQRNKGNFPGRFSGRQFSNSRSEMNVSTLELGDSALYLCASSFGAPPQAEQFFGPGTRLTVL.